These 7 T cell receptor beta chains share one sample of origin, sequenced in a study of OX40 agonist ivuxolimab in advanced cancers. The library was built by means of the immunoSEQ multiplex PCR assay. TCRdb limited this immuneACCESS table to in-frame rearrangements with V and J called. A share of clones is missing; checked studies link under half to unresolved V genes, and the rest is unexplained. Within this sample are around 80,000 clones, with around 87% of them counted one time only. 2.5% to 3% of the sample is in the top ten clones. The sequenced sample was CD4+ or CD8+ T cells sorted from blood, obtained in a trial of the OX40 agonist ivuxolimab. The receptors here all came from an adult with an advanced solid tumor such as melanoma, head and neck, liver or kidney cancer.

The chain couples TRBV5-1 to TRBJ2-7; 8 bases line up with TRBD1. CDR1 is SGHRS and CDR2 is YFSETQ in the germline V gene. V was pared by 3 bases and J by 5 bases, with 1 base of the junction left unmatched. This CDR3 comprises 12 residues. CDR3 sequence reads: CASSSQGDEQYF. The CDR3 DNA follows: TGCGCCAGCAGCTCACAGGGGGACGAGCAGTACTTC.

The V call is TRBV13, the J call TRBJ1-3, with TRBD1 identical over 8 bases. With V trimmed by 2 bases and J by 2 bases, 2 bases remained unmatched. This CDR3 is built from 15 residues. Looked up from germline, CDR1 is PRHDT and CDR2 is FYEKMQ (reference sequence). CDR3 sequence reads: CASSLLDRAGNTIYF. In nucleotides, the CDR3 is TGTGCCAGCAGCTTACTGGACAGGGCTGGAAACACCATATATTTT.

The chain is built from TRBV10-3 and TRBJ2-2; 9 bases fit TRBD1. The CDR3 extends over 14 amino acids. Losses at the gene ends were 9 bases for V and 5 bases for J; bases not matched to a gene: 7. Germline assignment: CDR1 ENHRY and CDR2 SYGVKD. The CDR3 DNA sequence: TGTGCCATTGGCTACAGGGGGCAGACCGGGGAGCTGTTTTTT. Protein product: CAIGYRGQTGELFF.

This chain uses TRBV7-2 with TRBJ1-4; no firm D call. Germline V gene data show CDR1 as SGHTA and CDR2 as FQGNSA. V lost 5 bases to trimming and J lost 3 bases, with 10 bases between them. The CDR3 is 14 amino acids. DNA for the CDR3: TGTGCCAGCAGCCCGGACGGATCTAATGAAAAACTGTTTTTT. The encoded protein is CASSPDGSNEKLFF. Full variable domain (remainder filled in from reference TRBV7-2 and TRBJ1-4): GAGVSQSPSNKVTEKGKDVELRCDPISGHTALYWYRQSLGQGLEFLIYFQGNSAPDKSGLPSDRFSAERTGGSVSTLTIQRTQQEDSAVYLCASSPDGSNEKLFFGSGTQLSVL.

This clone has just a few counts. The CDR3 spells CASSPGGLQFF. The CDR3 coding sequence is TGTGCCAGCTCACCAGGGGGCTTGCAGTTCTTC. The V and J genes are TRBV18 and TRBJ2-1; D might be TRBD1 (6 bases). From germline, CDR1 is KGHSH and CDR2 LQKENI. V was shortened by 2 bases and J by 12 bases, with 8 bases between the two germline ends. The CDR3 contains 11 residues.

This rearrangement joins TRBV5-1 to TRBJ1-3, with 7 bases that match TRBD1. This CDR3 contains 17 residues. Trimming took 1 base from V and 7 from J; bases not matched to a gene: 14. Germline V CDR1 and CDR2: SGHRS, YFSETQ. The CDR3 loop is CASSLSSRTGFVNTIYF. CDR3 DNA: TGCGCCAGCAGCTTGTCCTCCAGGACAGGCTTTGTCAACACCATATATTTT.

The chain uses TRBV7-7 and TRBJ2-1; tentatively, D is TRBD1 or TRBD2 (5 bases each). V lost 5 bases and J 6 bases, leaving 14 bases between the germline ends. From germline, CDR1 is SSHAT and CDR2 FNYEAQ (reference sequence). The CDR3 has 14 residues. CDR3 protein: CASSPGTASNEQFF. DNA of the CDR3: TGTGCCAGCAGCCCCGGGACCGCGAGCAATGAGCAGTTCTTC.